The next 23 T cell receptor beta chains were all read from a single sample in a study of T cell responses to AZD1222 COVID-19 vaccine. Profiled with immunoSEQ multiplex PCR; TCRdb holds only in-frame clones, not every one. The sample shows 150,000 to 200,000 clones, 90% of them seen only once. The sequences come from peripheral blood, collected 28 days after the second AZD1222 dose. All receptors derive from an adult who received the AZD1222 COVID-19 vaccine.

This chain links TRBV27 with TRBJ2-7; D may match TRBD1 or TRBD2 (5 bases each). Trimming shortened V by 5 bases and J by 1 base, and 15 bases separated the two germline ends. The CDR3 runs to 15 residues. CDR1 is MNHEY and CDR2 is SMNVEV in the germline V gene (reference sequence). The DNA of the CDR3 is TGTGCCAGCAGTCAGAAAGGGGACGTTTCCTACGAGCAGTACTTC. Protein: CASSQKGDVSYEQYF.

CDR3 region: CASSVTRWTANQPQHF. The CDR3 nucleotides are TGTGCCAGCAGTGTAACCCGCTGGACAGCCAATCAGCCCCAGCATTTT. The chain uses TRBV28 and TRBJ1-5, with D possibly matching TRBD1 (6 bases). The CDR3 has 16 amino acids. The germline V and J ends were trimmed by 5 bases and 3 bases, with 17 bases remaining between them. Germline-derived CDR1 and CDR2 are MDHEN and SYDVKM.

CDR3 nucleotide sequence: TGTGCCAGCAGCCTCGGGACAGCCCTGAACTATGGCTACACCTTC. Translation gives CASSLGTALNYGYTF. The V gene is TRBV5-4, the J gene TRBJ1-2; TRBD1 matches at 7 bases. From germline, CDR1 is SGHNT and CDR2 YYREEE (reference sequence). After removal of 4 bases from V and 2 bases from J, the junction contained 8 bases not matched to a gene. The CDR3 sequence is 15 residues long.

V and J are TRBV27 and TRBJ1-5, with unresolved D. The CDR3 has 13 amino acids. Deletions cut 2 bases from V and 4 bases from J, with 6 bases between. Germline assignment: CDR1 MNHEY and CDR2 SMNVEV (reference sequence). CDR3 bases: TGTGCCAGCAGTTTAGGCAGTAATCAGCCCCAGCATTTT. Translation gives CASSLGSNQPQHF.

CDR3 amino acids: CASIDPQGGSNQPQHF. CDR3 DNA: TGTGCCAGCATAGACCCCCAGGGCGGGAGCAATCAGCCCCAGCATTTT. This chain joins TRBV25-1 and TRBJ1-5; tentative D call: TRBD1 (5 bases). Germline V gene sequence: CDR1 MGHDK, CDR2 SYGVNS. CDR3 length: 16 amino acids. V was clipped by 7 bases and J by 1 base, with 17 bases between them.

The chain combines TRBV25-1 with TRBJ2-7; 7 bases are a match to TRBD1. Germline V gene data show CDR1 as MGHDK and CDR2 as SYGVNS. V lost 4 bases to trimming and J lost 2 bases; unmatched junction nucleotides: 5. The CDR3 sequence is 14 residues long. CDR3 protein: CASSGDRVPYEQYF. The CDR3 DNA reads as TGTGCCAGCAGTGGTGACAGGGTCCCCTACGAGCAGTACTTC.

The chain joins TRBV7-9 to TRBJ2-7; 9 bases match TRBD1. The CDR3 has 13 amino acids. In germline, CDR1 is SEHNR, CDR2 FQNEAQ (reference sequence). V lost 6 bases and J lost 5; bases outside the gene matches: 5. CDR3: CASRPTGGHEQYF. The CDR3 nucleotides read TGTGCCAGCAGGCCGACAGGGGGGCACGAGCAGTACTTC.

The V gene is TRBV10-2, the J gene TRBJ1-1; TRBD1 agrees at 9 bases. Germline values: CDR1 WSHSY, CDR2 SAAADI. This CDR3 region has 15 residues. V was clipped by 4 bases and J by 8 bases; unmatched bases: 11. The CDR3 DNA reads TGCGCCAGCAGTGCAGACCGGGACAGGGCCAAGGAAGCTTTCTTT. This encodes CASSADRDRAKEAFF.

This chain uses TRBV10-3 with TRBJ2-1; the D gene is possibly TRBD2 (6 bases). Trimming left V 4 bases short and J 5 bases short, with 12 bases between. CDR1 and CDR2 from the germline V gene are ENHRY and SYGVKD. The CDR3 consists of 14 residues. CDR3: CAISVREANNEQFF. In DNA form, the CDR3 reads TGTGCCATCAGTGTGCGGGAAGCAAACAATGAGCAGTTCTTC.

The V call is TRBV10-1, the J call TRBJ1-4; unclear D gene. The germline CDR1 and CDR2 sequences are WNHNN and SYGVQD (reference sequence). The V end lost 0 bases, the J end lost 0 bases, and 5 bases lay between the germline ends. The CDR3 contains 15 residues. The CDR3 sequence: CASSESITTNEKLFF. DNA for the CDR3: TGCGCCAGCAGTGAGTCGATTACAACTAATGAAAAACTGTTTTTT.

This rearrangement joins TRBV27 to TRBJ2-7, with TRBD2 matching 10 bases. Germline CDR1 reads MNHEY; CDR2 reads SMNVEV (reference sequence). Germline trimming cut 3 bases from V and 5 bases from J; bases unmatched to any gene: 7. CDR3 size: 15 residues. The CDR3, as DNA: TGTGCCAGCAGTTTGGTGGCTAGCGGGAGCCACGAGCAGTACTTC. It codes for CASSLVASGSHEQYF.

J is TRBJ2-2 and V is TRBV9; 9 bases are a match to TRBD2. This CDR3 spans 15 amino acids. The V and J ends lost 2 bases and 6 bases, in that order; junction bases with no gene match: 5. Germline V gives CDR1 SGDLS, CDR2 YYNGEE. Written as DNA, the CDR3 is TGTGCCAGCAGCGTGGGACTAGCAAACTCCGGGGAGCTGTTTTTT. It codes for CASSVGLANSGELFF.

The V call is TRBV19, the J call TRBJ2-1; D might be TRBD1 (6 bases). CDR3 length: 15 residues. V lost 5 bases and J lost 6, with 17 bases in between. Germline V gene sequence: CDR1 LNHDA, CDR2 SQIVND (reference sequence). CDR3: CASSANRATANEQFF. Written as DNA, the CDR3 is TGTGCCAGTAGTGCAAACAGGGCCACGGCCAATGAGCAGTTCTTC.

The chain employs TRBV6-2 or TRBV6-3 and TRBJ2-7, with TRBD1 identical over 7 bases. The CDR3 length is 14 residues. Germline loops: CDR1 MNHEY, CDR2 SVGEGT. The junction had 11 bases not matched to a gene; V was cut back by 6 bases and J by 6 bases. The chain's CDR3 is CASSRRTQGPEQYF. In DNA form, the CDR3 reads TGTGCCAGCAGCCGTCGGACACAGGGGCCCGAGCAGTACTTC.

This chain joins TRBV12-3 or TRBV12-4 and TRBJ1-1; D is unclear. V lost 2 bases and J lost 1, with 5 bases in between. This CDR3 comprises 13 residues. CDR3 in amino acids: CASSLPRNTEAFF. CDR3 nucleotides: TGTGCCAGCAGTTTACCTCGGAACACTGAAGCTTTCTTT.

The rearrangement links TRBV6-5 to TRBJ2-5, with a tentative D call TRBD2 (5 bases). This CDR3 is built from 13 residues. Germline CDR1 reads MNHEY; CDR2 reads SVGAGI. The ends were cut back, 5 bases at V and 5 bases at J, with 12 bases in the middle. The chain's CDR3 is CASSRSGGETQYF. CDR3 DNA: TGTGCCAGCAGTCGGAGCGGCGGCGAGACCCAGTACTTC.

The chain employs TRBV3-1 (or the pseudogene TRBV3-2) and TRBJ2-3, with 8 bases identical to TRBD2. V was clipped by 0 bases and J by 4 bases; unmatched bases: 6. Germline CDR1 and CDR2: LGHDT and YNNKEL (reference sequence). The CDR3 sequence is 16 residues long. DNA of the CDR3: TGTGCCAGCAGCCAAGATGGGACTAGGCGGGCAGATACGCAGTATTTT. It specifies CASSQDGTRRADTQYF.

This sequence joins TRBV6-1 and TRBJ1-3; unclear D gene. V was pared by 4 bases and J by 0 bases, with 16 bases between. This CDR3 contains 17 residues. Germline values: CDR1 MNHNS, CDR2 SASEGT. In DNA, the CDR3 is TGTGCCAGCAGTGCCGTCCCGACTGTGAGCTCTGGAAACACCATATATTTT. Its protein is CASSAVPTVSSGNTIYF.

The genes are TRBV18 and TRBJ2-3; D is ambiguous. The CDR3 contains 14 residues. V lost 0 bases, J lost 5 bases, and 9 bases lay in between. The germline gives CDR1 KGHSH, CDR2 LQKENI. The DNA of the CDR3 is TGTGCCAGCTCACCACCGATAGGGCGAGATACGCAGTATTTT. It is translated as CASSPPIGRDTQYF.

The chain carries TRBV6-2 or TRBV6-3 and TRBJ1-1; D possibly corresponds to TRBD1 (6 bases). In germline, CDR1 is MNHEY, CDR2 SVGEGT. The CDR3 runs to 14 residues. Trimming pared 2 bases from V and 4 bases from J, leaving 11 bases between. For the CDR3, the DNA is TGTGCCAGCAGTTACAGGGGGTCGACCACTGAAGCTTTCTTT. It specifies CASSYRGSTTEAFF.

This chain joins TRBV6-4 and TRBJ2-2; D is unclear. Deletions cut 5 bases from V and 6 bases from J, with 7 bases between. Germline V lookup: CDR1 MRHNA, CDR2 SNTAGT. There are 12 residues in the CDR3. CDR3 bases: TGTGCCAGCAGTCAAGACGCCGGGGAGCTGTTTTTT. Its translation is CASSQDAGELFF.

The chain's CDR3 is CASSYSILGQGVGNQPQHF. CDR3 DNA: TGTGCCAGCAGTTACTCTATCCTGGGACAGGGAGTCGGCAATCAGCCCCAGCATTTT. This chain links TRBV6-2 or TRBV6-3 with TRBJ1-5; TRBD1 matches at 9 bases. V lost 0 bases to trimming and J lost 2 bases; unmatched junction nucleotides: 11. Per germline, CDR1 MNHEY and CDR2 SVGEGT. The CDR3 runs to 19 residues.

The chain joins TRBV2 to TRBJ1-4; no clear D gene. This CDR3 has 14 residues. Germline loops: CDR1 SNHLY, CDR2 FYNNEI. Trimming pared 8 bases from V and 6 bases from J, leaving 16 bases between. The CDR3 is CASREGSADEKLFF. DNA for the CDR3: TGTGCCAGCCGCGAGGGATCCGCGGATGAAAAACTGTTTTTT.